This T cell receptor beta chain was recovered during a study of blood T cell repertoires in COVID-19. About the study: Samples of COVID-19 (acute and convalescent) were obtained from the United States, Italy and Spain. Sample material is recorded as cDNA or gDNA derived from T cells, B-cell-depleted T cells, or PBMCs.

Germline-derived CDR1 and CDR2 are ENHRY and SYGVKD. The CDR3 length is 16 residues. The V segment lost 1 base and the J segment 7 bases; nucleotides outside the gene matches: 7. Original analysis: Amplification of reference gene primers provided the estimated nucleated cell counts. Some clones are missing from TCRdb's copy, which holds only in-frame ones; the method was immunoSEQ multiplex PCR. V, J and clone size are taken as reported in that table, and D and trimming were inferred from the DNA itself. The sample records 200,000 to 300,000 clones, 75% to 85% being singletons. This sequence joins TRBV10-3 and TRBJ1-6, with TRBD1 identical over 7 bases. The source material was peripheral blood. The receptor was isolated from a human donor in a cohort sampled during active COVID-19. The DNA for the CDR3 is TGTGCCATCAGTGAGTATCGACAGGGATCGAATTCACCCCTCCACTTT. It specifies CAISEYRQGSNSPLHF.